Each of the 15 T cell receptor beta chains below was sequenced from the same sample in a study of cytomegalovirus exposure and HLA in healthy donors. The PCR had 60 Vbeta and 13 Jbeta primers. The table came from immunoSEQ multiplex PCR; TCRdb's copy has only in-frame clones and leaves some out. This table holds some 93,000 clones, 70% to 85% found once. The sequenced sample consisted of PBMCs. The receptors come from a man aged 50 to 59 in good health and CMV-seronegative.

The chain carries TRBV15 and TRBJ2-7; no reliable D call. Per the germline V gene, CDR1 is LNHNV and CDR2 is YYDKDF (reference sequence). The CDR3 consists of 12 residues. Trimming left V 1 base short and J 6 bases short, with 7 bases between. CDR3 residues: CATSRGVSEQYF. The CDR3 nucleotides are TGTGCCACCAGCAGAGGAGTCTCCGAGCAGTACTTC.

This chain connects TRBV19 to TRBJ1-1; 10 bases line up with TRBD1. V gave up 7 bases and J gave up 3 bases; unmatched junction bases: 8. Germline V gene lookup returns CDR1 LNHDA and CDR2 SQIVND (reference sequence). CDR3 length equals 15 residues. CDR3 protein: CASNLFGTGDTEAFF. The CDR3 DNA reads as TGTGCCAGTAACCTTTTTGGGACAGGGGACACTGAAGCTTTCTTT.

This chain links TRBV7-9 with TRBJ2-6; TRBD2 matches at 7 bases. The CDR3 is 15 amino acids. CDR1 and CDR2 (germline): SEHNR, FQNEAQ (reference sequence). V shed 4 bases and J 0 bases; nucleotides not matched to a gene: 0. The CDR3 DNA follows: TGTGCCAGCAGCTGGGGGGGCTCTGGGGCCAACGTCCTGACTTTC. Protein: CASSWGGSGANVLTF.

This chain joins TRBV5-4 and TRBJ2-5; D is unclear. CDR1 SGHNT and CDR2 YYREEE come from the germline V gene (reference sequence). V was trimmed by 3 bases and J by 2 bases, leaving 2 bases between them. The CDR3 runs 11 residues. In DNA form, the CDR3 reads TGTGCCAGCAGCTCGCAAGAGACCCAGTACTTC. This codes for CASSSQETQYF.

The gene calls are TRBV9 and TRBJ1-1; TRBD1 aligns across 7 bases. V was clipped by 1 base and J by 0 bases; unmatched bases: 6. The CDR3 covers 16 residues. Germline values: CDR1 SGDLS, CDR2 YYNGEE. As DNA, the CDR3 is TGTGCCAGCAGCGTATCCGTAGGGACAGTGAACACTGAAGCTTTCTTT. It encodes CASSVSVGTVNTEAFF.

The rearrangement joins TRBV6-6 to TRBJ2-7; 7 positions agree with TRBD1. The V gene's germline CDR1 is MNHNY and CDR2 SVGAGI (reference sequence). The CDR3 extends over 15 amino acids. Losses at the gene ends were 8 bases for V and 2 bases for J; bases not matched to a gene: 12. CDR3: CASVTRGLNAYEQYF. The CDR3 nucleotides read TGTGCCAGCGTCACCAGGGGGTTGAATGCCTACGAGCAGTACTTC.

There are a few counts of this clone. The V and J genes are TRBV6-5 and TRBJ1-1, with D possibly matching TRBD1 (5 bases). Trimming took 5 bases from V and 5 from J, leaving 15 bases between them. This CDR3 contains 14 residues. Germline CDR1 and CDR2: MNHEY and SVGAGI. The CDR3 sequence: CASSTGTSSTEAFF. In nucleotides, the CDR3 is TGTGCCAGCAGTACCGGGACTTCATCGACTGAAGCTTTCTTT.

The chain is built from TRBV27 and TRBJ1-5, with 8 bases identical to TRBD1. The CDR3 is 14 residues long. The trim removed 3 bases at V and 2 bases at J, leaving 0 bases unmatched. Germline-derived CDR1 and CDR2 are MNHEY and SMNVEV (reference sequence). The CDR3 sequence: CASSLTGGNQPQHF. The DNA of the CDR3 is TGTGCCAGCAGTTTGACAGGGGGCAATCAGCCCCAGCATTTT.

The CDR3 sequence: CASRALAGGPTRRRETQYF. CDR3 in DNA: TGTGCCAGCAGGGCTCTAGCGGGAGGGCCAACCCGGCGGCGAGAGACCCAGTACTTC. V is TRBV28 and J is TRBJ2-5, with TRBD2 matching over 12 bases. CDR1 MDHEN and CDR2 SYDVKM come from the germline V gene. This CDR3 is built from 19 residues. J was trimmed by 4 bases and V by 6 bases; bases with no gene match: 18. Filled out from reference TRBV28 and TRBJ2-5, the complete variable domain reads DVKVTQSSRYLVKRTGEKVFLECVQDMDHENMFWYRQDPGLGLRLIYFSYDVKMKEKGDIPEGYSVSREKKERFSLILESASTNQTSMYLCASRALAGGPTRRRETQYFGPGTRLLVL.

V gene TRBV28 combines with J gene TRBJ2-2; D call uncertain. Trimming removed 7 bases at V and 5 bases at J, with 11 bases between. From germline, CDR1 is MDHEN and CDR2 SYDVKM. CDR3 size: 13 residues. CDR3 region: CASILGLTGELFF. DNA for the CDR3: TGTGCCAGCATCCTTGGGCTTACCGGGGAGCTGTTTTTT.

J is TRBJ2-3 and V is TRBV6-1, with a tentative D call TRBD1 (6 bases). With 3 bases removed from V and 4 bases from J, the gap between germline ends came to 17 bases. Per germline, CDR1 MNHNS and CDR2 SASEGT. This CDR3 is built from 16 residues. For the CDR3, the DNA is TGTGCCAGCAGTGACGGTATGGGGGCCGGCGCAGATACGCAGTATTTT. Its translation is CASSDGMGAGADTQYF.

Only a few counts were recorded for this clone. The rearrangement joins TRBV5-8 to TRBJ2-3; D may be TRBD1 (7 bases). CDR1 is SGHTS and CDR2 is YDEGEE in the germline V gene. V lost 1 base to trimming and J lost 1 base, with 13 bases between them. The CDR3 totals 16 residues. The chain's CDR3 is CASSLKGGGGTDTQYF. The CDR3 DNA reads as TGTGCCAGCAGCTTGAAAGGAGGGGGCGGCACAGATACGCAGTATTTT.

The genes are TRBV10-3 and TRBJ2-1; 8 bases fit TRBD2. The CDR3 length is 15 residues. Germline V CDR1 and CDR2: ENHRY, SYGVKD. V shed 7 bases, J shed 7 bases, and the junction held 12 bases outside the gene matches. The CDR3 here is CAIIPRREVGNEQFF. CDR3 sequence (DNA): TGTGCCATCATCCCCAGGCGGGAGGTGGGGAATGAGCAGTTCTTC.

The chain carries TRBV6-6 and TRBJ1-4; D may be TRBD1 (5 bases). Germline V gives CDR1 MNHNY, CDR2 SVGAGI (reference sequence). CDR3 length: 14 residues. V was clipped by 8 bases and J by 2 bases, with 12 bases between them. For the CDR3, the DNA is TGTGCCAGCTTCTTCCGGGGGACTAATGAAAAACTGTTTTTT. Its translation: CASFFRGTNEKLFF.

The chain couples TRBV7-3 to TRBJ2-1; 8 nucleotides line up with TRBD2. The V gene end was trimmed by 1 base and the J gene end by 5 bases; junction bases not matched to a gene: 4. Germline V gives CDR1 SGHTA, CDR2 FQGTGA. The CDR3 extends over 15 amino acids. The CDR3 here is CASSLNGRDDNEQFF. CDR3 DNA: TGTGCCAGCAGCTTAAACGGGAGGGACGACAATGAGCAGTTCTTC.